This T cell receptor beta chain was sequenced in a study of radiotherapy plus CTLA-4 blockade in lung cancer. Study context: Objective responses were recorded in 15% to 20% of patients, with disease control recorded in approximately 34%.

Clones were sequenced by immunoSEQ multiplex PCR, and TCRdb holds only the in-frame ones, with some missing. Here the sample spans about 90,000 clones, about 85% being singletons. In germline, CDR1 is SNHLY, CDR2 FYNNEI. The V segment lost 7 bases and the J segment 4 bases; nucleotides outside the gene matches: 5. The CDR3 consists of 15 residues. This chain links TRBV2 with TRBJ2-5; 14 bases agree with TRBD2. This clonotype was obtained from a human donor with non-small cell lung cancer that progressed on radiotherapy plus ipilimumab. The source material was peripheral blood, sampled from a patient treated with radiotherapy plus ipilimumab. The CDR3, as DNA: TGTGCCAGCACCGGGACTAGCGGGAGACTAGAGACCCAGTACTTC. Translation: CASTGTSGRLETQYF.